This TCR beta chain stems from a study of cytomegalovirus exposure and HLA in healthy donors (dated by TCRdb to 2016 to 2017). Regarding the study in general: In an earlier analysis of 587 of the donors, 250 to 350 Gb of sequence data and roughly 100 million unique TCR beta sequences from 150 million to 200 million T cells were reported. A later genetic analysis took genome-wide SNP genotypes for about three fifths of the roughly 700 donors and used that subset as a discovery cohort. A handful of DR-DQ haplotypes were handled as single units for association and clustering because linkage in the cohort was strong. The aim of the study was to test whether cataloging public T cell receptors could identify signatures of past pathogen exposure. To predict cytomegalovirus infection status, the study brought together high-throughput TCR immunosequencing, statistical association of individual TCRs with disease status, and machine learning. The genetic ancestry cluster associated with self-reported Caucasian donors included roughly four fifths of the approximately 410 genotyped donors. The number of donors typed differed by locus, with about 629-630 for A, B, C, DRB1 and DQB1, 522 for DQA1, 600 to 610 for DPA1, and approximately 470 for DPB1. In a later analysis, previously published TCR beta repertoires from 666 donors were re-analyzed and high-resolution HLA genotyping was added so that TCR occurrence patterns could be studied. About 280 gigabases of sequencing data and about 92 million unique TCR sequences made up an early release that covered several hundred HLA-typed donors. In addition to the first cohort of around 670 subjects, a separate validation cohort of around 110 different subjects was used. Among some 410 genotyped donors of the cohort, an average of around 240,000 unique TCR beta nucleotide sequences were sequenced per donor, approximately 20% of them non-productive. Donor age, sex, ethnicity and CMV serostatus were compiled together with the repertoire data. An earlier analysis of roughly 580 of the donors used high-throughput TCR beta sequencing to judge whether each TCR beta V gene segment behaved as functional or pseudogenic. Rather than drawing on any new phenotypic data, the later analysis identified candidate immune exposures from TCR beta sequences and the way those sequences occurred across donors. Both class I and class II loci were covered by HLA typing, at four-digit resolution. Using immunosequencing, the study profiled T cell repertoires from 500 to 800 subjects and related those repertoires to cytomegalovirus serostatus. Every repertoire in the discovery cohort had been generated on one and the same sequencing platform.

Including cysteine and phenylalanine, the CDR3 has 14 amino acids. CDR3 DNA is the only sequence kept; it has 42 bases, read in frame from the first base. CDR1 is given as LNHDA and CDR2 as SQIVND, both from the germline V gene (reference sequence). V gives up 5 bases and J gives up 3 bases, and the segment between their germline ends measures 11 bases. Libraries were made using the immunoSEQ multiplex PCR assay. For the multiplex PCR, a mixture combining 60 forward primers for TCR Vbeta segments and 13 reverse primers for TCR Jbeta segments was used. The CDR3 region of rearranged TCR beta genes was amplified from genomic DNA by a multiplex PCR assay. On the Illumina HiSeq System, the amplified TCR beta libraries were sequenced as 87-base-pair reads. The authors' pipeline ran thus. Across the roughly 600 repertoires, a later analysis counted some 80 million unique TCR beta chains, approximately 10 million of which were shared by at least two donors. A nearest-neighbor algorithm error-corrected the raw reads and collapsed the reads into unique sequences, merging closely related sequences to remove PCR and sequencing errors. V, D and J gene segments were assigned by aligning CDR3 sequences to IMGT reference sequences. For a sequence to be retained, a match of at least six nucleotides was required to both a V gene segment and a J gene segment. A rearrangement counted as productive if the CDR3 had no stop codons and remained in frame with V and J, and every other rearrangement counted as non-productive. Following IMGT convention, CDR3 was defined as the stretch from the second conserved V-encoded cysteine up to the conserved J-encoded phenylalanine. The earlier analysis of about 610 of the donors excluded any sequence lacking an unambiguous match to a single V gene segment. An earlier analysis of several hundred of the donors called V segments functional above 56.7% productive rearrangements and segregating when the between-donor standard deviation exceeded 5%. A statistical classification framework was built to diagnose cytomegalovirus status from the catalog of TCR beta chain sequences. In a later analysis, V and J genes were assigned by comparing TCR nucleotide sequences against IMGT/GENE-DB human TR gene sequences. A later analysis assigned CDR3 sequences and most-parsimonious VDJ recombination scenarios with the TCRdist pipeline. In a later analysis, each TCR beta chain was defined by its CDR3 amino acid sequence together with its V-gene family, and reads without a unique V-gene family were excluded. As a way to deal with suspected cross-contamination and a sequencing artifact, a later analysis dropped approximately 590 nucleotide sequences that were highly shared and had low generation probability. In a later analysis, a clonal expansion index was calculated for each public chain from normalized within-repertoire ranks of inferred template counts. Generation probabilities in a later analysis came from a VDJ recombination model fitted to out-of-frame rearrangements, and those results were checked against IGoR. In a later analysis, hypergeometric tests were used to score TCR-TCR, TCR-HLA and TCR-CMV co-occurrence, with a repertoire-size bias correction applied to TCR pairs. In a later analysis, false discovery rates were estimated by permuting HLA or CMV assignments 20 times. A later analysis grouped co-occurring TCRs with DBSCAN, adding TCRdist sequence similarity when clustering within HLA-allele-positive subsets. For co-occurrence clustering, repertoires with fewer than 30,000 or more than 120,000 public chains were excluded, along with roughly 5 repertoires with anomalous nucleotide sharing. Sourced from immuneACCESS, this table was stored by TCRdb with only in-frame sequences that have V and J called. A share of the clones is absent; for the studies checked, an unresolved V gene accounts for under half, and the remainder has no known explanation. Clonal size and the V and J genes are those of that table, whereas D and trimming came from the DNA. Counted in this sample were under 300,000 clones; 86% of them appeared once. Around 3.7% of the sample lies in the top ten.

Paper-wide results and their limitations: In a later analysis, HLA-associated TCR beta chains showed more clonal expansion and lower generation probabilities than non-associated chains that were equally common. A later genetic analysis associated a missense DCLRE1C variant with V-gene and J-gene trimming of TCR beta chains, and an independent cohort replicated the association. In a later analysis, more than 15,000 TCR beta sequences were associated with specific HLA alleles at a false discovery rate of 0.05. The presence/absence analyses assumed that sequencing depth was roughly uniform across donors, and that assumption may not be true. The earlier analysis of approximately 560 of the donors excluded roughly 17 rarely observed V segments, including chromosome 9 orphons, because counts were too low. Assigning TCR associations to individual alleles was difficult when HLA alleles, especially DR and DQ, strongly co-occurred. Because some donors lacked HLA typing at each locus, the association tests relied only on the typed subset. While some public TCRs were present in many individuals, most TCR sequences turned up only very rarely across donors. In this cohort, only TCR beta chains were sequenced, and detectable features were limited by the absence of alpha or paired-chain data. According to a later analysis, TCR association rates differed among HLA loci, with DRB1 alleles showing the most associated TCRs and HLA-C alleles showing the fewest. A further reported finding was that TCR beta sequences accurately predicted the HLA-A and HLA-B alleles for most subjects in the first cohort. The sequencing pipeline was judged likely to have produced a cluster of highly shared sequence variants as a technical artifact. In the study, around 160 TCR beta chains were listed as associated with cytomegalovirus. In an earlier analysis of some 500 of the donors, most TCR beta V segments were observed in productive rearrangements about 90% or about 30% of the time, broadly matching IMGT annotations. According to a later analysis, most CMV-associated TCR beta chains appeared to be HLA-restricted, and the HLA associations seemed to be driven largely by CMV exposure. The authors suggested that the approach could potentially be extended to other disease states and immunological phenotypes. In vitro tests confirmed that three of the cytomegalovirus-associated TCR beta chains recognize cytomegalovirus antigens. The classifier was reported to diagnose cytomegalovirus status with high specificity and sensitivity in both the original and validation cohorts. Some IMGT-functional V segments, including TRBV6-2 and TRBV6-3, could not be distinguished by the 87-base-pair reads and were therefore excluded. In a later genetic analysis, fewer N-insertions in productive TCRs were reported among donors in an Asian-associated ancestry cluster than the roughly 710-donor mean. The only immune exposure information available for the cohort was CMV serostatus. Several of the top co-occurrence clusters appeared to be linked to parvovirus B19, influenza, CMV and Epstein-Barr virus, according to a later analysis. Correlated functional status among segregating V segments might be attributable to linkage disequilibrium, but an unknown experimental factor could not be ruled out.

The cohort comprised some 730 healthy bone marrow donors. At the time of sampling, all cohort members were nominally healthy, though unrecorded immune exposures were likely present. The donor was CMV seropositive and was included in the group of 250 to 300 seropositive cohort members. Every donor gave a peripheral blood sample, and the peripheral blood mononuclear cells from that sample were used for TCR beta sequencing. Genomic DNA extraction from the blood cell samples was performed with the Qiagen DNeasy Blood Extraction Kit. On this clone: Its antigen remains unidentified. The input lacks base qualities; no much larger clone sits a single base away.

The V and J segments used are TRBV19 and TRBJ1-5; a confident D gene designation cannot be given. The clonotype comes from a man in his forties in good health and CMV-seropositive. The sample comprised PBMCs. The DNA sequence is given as TGTGCCAGTAGTTTAAACAGTCTCAATCAGCCCCAGCATTTT. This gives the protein CASSLNSLNQPQHF.